This T cell receptor beta chain stems from a study of T cell changes during pregnancy in multiple sclerosis. The table came from immunoSEQ multiplex PCR; TCRdb's copy has only in-frame clones and leaves some out. The sample consists of some 33,000 clones, about nine tenths of them appearing once. Trimming cost V 8 bases and J 0 bases, with 14 bases left between them. Germline-derived CDR1 and CDR2 are SGHAT and FQNNGV. This CDR3 comprises 15 residues. The chain is built from TRBV11-2 and TRBJ1-3, with a weak D call TRBD1 (6 bases). The receptor was isolated from a female donor with multiple sclerosis, enrolled in a pregnancy study. The source was CD8+ T cells from peripheral blood mononuclear cells, collected in the third trimester of pregnancy. The CDR3 DNA reads as TGTGCCAGCGCGAGTGGCAGGGGCTCTGGAAACACCATATATTTT. This gives the protein CASASGRGSGNTIYF.